A selection of T cell receptor beta chains follows, all from one sample in a study of STAT3 mutations in large granular lymphocyte leukemia. The method was immunoSEQ multiplex PCR; TCRdb's version includes in-frame clones alone and lacks a portion of them. The sample gives about 9,200 clones, roughly 54% of which show up once; roughly 8.8% is in the top ten. Input material: peripheral blood mononuclear cells. These receptors originate from a boy aged 10-17 years with T-cell large granular lymphocyte leukemia. Some clones in this sample may be carry-over from other donors' samples. Both conserved end residues are part of each CDR3. A D gene is named only where the DNA matches it firmly. Some rows mark clone size as missing; the rest say once, few, many or name a class of expanded clone.

d_call	j_call	clone_size	v_call	cdr3_nt	cdr3_aa
NA	TRBJ1-2	few	TRBV7-9	TGTGCGGAGGGACCAGACTATGGCTACACCTTC	CAEGPDYGYTF
NA	TRBJ1-5	NA	TRBV9	TGTGCCAGCAGCGTAGATGGCGGTAGCAATCAGCCCCAGCATTTT	CASSVDGGSNQPQHF
NA	TRBJ1-6	NA	TRBV7-9	TGTGCCAGCAGCTTAGGAAATTCACCCCTCCACTTT	CASSLGNSPLHF
NA	TRBJ2-1	NA	TRBV7-9	TGTGCCAGCAGCTTTGACACCCGGCAGGGTGAGCAGTTCTTC	CASSFDTRQGEQFF
NA	TRBJ2-7	NA	TRBV30	TGTGCCTGGAGTGTACGGGCCGAGGTCTACGAGCAGTACTTC	CAWSVRAEVYEQYF
NA	TRBJ2-7	NA	TRBV29-1	TGCAGCGTCCTGGGGGACGAGCAGTACTTC	CSVLGDEQYF
NA	TRBJ2-6	NA	TRBV30	TGTGCCTGGACCAACTCTGGGGCCAACGTCCTGACTTTC	CAWTNSGANVLTF
TRBD1	TRBJ1-6	NA	TRBV5-1	TGCGCCAGCAGCCTCGGACAGGCTGCCTATAATTCACCCCTCCACTTT	CASSLGQAAYNSPLHF
TRBD1	TRBJ1-6	NA	TRBV5-1	TGCGCCAGCAGCTTGTTCCGGGGTTGGGACAGGACCGATAATTCACCCCTCCACTTT	CASSLFRGWDRTDNSPLHF
NA	TRBJ2-1	NA	TRBV10-2	TGCGCCAGCAGTAGACTTCACAATGAGCAGTTCTTC	CASSRLHNEQFF
NA	TRBJ1-2	few	TRBV30	TGTGCCTGGACCGGGTGGACCTCAGTCCCTGGCTACACCTTC	CAWTGWTSVPGYTF
NA	TRBJ2-1	NA	TRBV6-5	TGTGCCAGCAGTTCAGAGAGTGAGCAGTTCTTC	CASSSESEQFF
TRBD1	TRBJ2-4	NA	TRBV6-1	TGTGCCAGCAGTAGGGACAGGGGGAAAAACATTCAGTACTTC	CASSRDRGKNIQYF
NA	TRBJ2-5	NA	TRBV28	TGTGCCAGCAGTCTGGAGACCCAGTACTTC	CASSLETQYF
NA	TRBJ2-3	NA	TRBV5-1	TGCGCCAGCAGCCTATCGGTTTCAAGGGTAGATACGCAGTATTTT	CASSLSVSRVDTQYF
TRBD1	TRBJ2-5	NA	TRBV19	TGTGCCAGTAGTAACGGACAGGCCGGGACCCAGTACTTC	CASSNGQAGTQYF
NA	TRBJ2-3	few	TRBV29-1	TGCAGCGTTTCACCCGGGAGACCTACAGATACGCAGTATTTT	CSVSPGRPTDTQYF
NA	TRBJ1-4	NA	TRBV18	TGTGCCAGCTCACCTAGTAGTTCGGACTCCCTTCGGAAACTGTTTTTT	CASSPSSSDSLRKLFF
NA	TRBJ2-5	NA	TRBV5-4	TGTGCCAGCAGCTCCATGGAGACCCAGTACTTC	CASSSMETQYF
NA	TRBJ1-5	few	TRBV15	TGTGCCACCAGCAGAGATAATGGTCAGCCCCAGCATTTT	CATSRDNGQPQHF
NA	TRBJ2-5	NA	TRBV5-1	TGCGCCAGCAGCTTGTTGGTTCCGGGACCCTGGACCCAAGAGACCCAGTACTTC	CASSLLVPGPWTQETQYF
NA	TRBJ1-2	NA	TRBV30	TGTGCCTGGAGTGTATTGCAGGGCAGGATAAACTCCTATGGCTACACCTTC	CAWSVLQGRINSYGYTF
NA	TRBJ1-5	NA	TRBV5-1	TGCGCCAGCAGCTTGGGGGCTCAGGGTCAGCCCCAGCATTTT	CASSLGAQGQPQHF
NA	TRBJ1-4	NA	TRBV18	TGTGCCAGCTCATCGGGATTGGGGGAGAGTGAAAAACTGTTTTTT	CASSSGLGESEKLFF
NA	TRBJ2-6	few	TRBV18	TGTGCCAGCTCCCAGACGAACTCCGGGGCCAACGTCCTGACTTTC	CASSQTNSGANVLTF
TRBD2	TRBJ2-1	NA	TRBV6-5	TGTGCCAGCAGACTAGCGGGAGGTAATGAGCAGTTCTTC	CASRLAGGNEQFF
TRBD1	TRBJ1-5	NA	TRBV23-1	TGCGCCAGCAGTCAATCTCCAAGGACAGGGTTCGCGGGTAGCAATCAGCCCCAGCATTTT	CASSQSPRTGFAGSNQPQHF
TRBD1	TRBJ1-3	NA	TRBV29-1	TGCAGCGTTGGGGACAGGGTTTCTGGAAACACCATATATTTT	CSVGDRVSGNTIYF
TRBD2	TRBJ2-7	NA	TRBV7-2	TGTGCCAGCAGCGCCCGGACTAGCGGGGGGACTATTGGCTACGAGCAGTACTTC	CASSARTSGGTIGYEQYF
NA	TRBJ2-3	few	TRBV5-1	TGCGCCAGCAGCTTGGGTAGCCGGGGAGTAGATACGCAGTATTTT	CASSLGSRGVDTQYF
TRBD2	TRBJ2-7	NA	TRBV5-1	TGCGCCAGCAGCACCGGACTAGCGGCGTCCTACGAGCAGTACTTC	CASSTGLAASYEQYF
TRBD1	TRBJ2-7	NA	TRBV5-1	TGCGCCAGCAGCTTGGAGGGGGCGGTGTACGAGCAGTACTTC	CASSLEGAVYEQYF
NA	TRBJ1-1	few	TRBV7-9	TGTGCCAGCAGCTTAACAGTGGGCACTGAAGCTTTCTTT	CASSLTVGTEAFF
NA	TRBJ1-5	NA	TRBV4-1	TGCGCCAGCAGCCAAGTAAGGAGTAATCAGCCCCAGCATTTT	CASSQVRSNQPQHF
TRBD1	TRBJ1-5	once	TRBV5-1	TGCGCCAGCAGCTTGGGGACAGGGATGGGCAATCAGCCCCAGCATTTT	CASSLGTGMGNQPQHF
NA	TRBJ1-2	few	TRBV27	TGTGCCAGCAGTTTATCGGGCTATGGCTACACCTTC	CASSLSGYGYTF
NA	TRBJ1-1	few	TRBV27	TGTGCCAGCAGTTTAGGTCAGGGGCGCGAAGCTTTCTTT	CASSLGQGREAFF
NA	TRBJ1-6	few	TRBV7-6	TGTGCCAGCAGCCCTATTGGGGGGACAACCTATAATTCACCCCTCCACTTT	CASSPIGGTTYNSPLHF
TRBD1	TRBJ2-7	NA	TRBV4-2	TGTGCCAGCAGCCAAGAAGGGACAGGGGGCTACGAGCAGTACTTC	CASSQEGTGGYEQYF
NA	TRBJ1-1	NA	TRBV7-8	TGTGCCAGCAGCTCCTTTCGTTTGGCAGCTATGAACACTGAAGCTTTCTTT	CASSSFRLAAMNTEAFF
NA	TRBJ1-6	NA	TRBV25-1	TGTGCCAGCAGTGTCACAGGCATGGATTCACCCCTCCACTTT	CASSVTGMDSPLHF
TRBD1	TRBJ2-7	NA	TRBV5-1	TGCGCCAGCAGCCTGGCAGGGACAGCTTCCTACGAGCAGTACTTC	CASSLAGTASYEQYF
NA	TRBJ1-5	few	TRBV7-9	TGTGCCAGCAGCTTAGTCGGGGGTCCGGATCAGCCCCAGCATTTT	CASSLVGGPDQPQHF
NA	TRBJ2-3	once	TRBV7-9	TGTGCCAGCAGCCCGACGGGGGGCTGGGCAGATACGCAGTATTTT	CASSPTGGWADTQYF
TRBD1	TRBJ2-5	NA	TRBV25-1	TGTGCCAGCATGAGACAGGGCGGGGAGACCCAGTACTTC	CASMRQGGETQYF
NA	TRBJ1-6	few	TRBV10-3	TGTGCCATCAGTGAGACAGGCGGCAGTTCACCCCTCCACTTT	CAISETGGSSPLHF
TRBD1	TRBJ2-3	few	TRBV5-4	TGTGCCAGCAGCCTGGATTTGGTGGGACAGGGACCAGATACGCAGTATTTT	CASSLDLVGQGPDTQYF
NA	TRBJ2-5	few	TRBV4-1	TGCGCCAGCAGCCAAGTTGCGGAGACCCAGTACTTC	CASSQVAETQYF
NA	TRBJ2-1	NA	TRBV6-5	TGTGCCAGCAGTGTCAGGGGAGAAGGGTACAATGAGCAGTTCTTC	CASSVRGEGYNEQFF
TRBD2	TRBJ2-1	NA	TRBV5-1	TGCGCCAGCAGAAGGCGGGAGGAGAGTGAGCAGTTCTTC	CASRRREESEQFF
NA	TRBJ2-7	NA	TRBV29-1	TGCAGCGTCACGAGGGCCTACGAGCAGTACTTC	CSVTRAYEQYF
NA	TRBJ2-7	NA	TRBV5-1	TGCGCCAGCAGCTTGGCCACCGGGCCGAGCTCCTACGAGCAGTACTTC	CASSLATGPSSYEQYF
TRBD1	TRBJ1-6	NA	TRBV25-1	TGTGCCAGCAGTGAATACGTTGCAGGGGGTTATAATTCACCCCTCCACTTT	CASSEYVAGGYNSPLHF
NA	TRBJ1-3	NA	TRBV30	TGTGCCTGGGGTACTGGTAGTGGAAACACCATATATTTT	CAWGTGSGNTIYF
NA	TRBJ2-3	NA	TRBV5-1	TGCGCCAGCAGCCGCCAGAACACAGATACGCAGTATTTT	CASSRQNTDTQYF
NA	TRBJ2-2	NA	TRBV18	TGTGCCAGCTCACCCGACGGCAACACCGGGGAGCTGTTTTTT	CASSPDGNTGELFF
TRBD2	TRBJ2-1	NA	TRBV5-1	TGCGCCAGCAGCTTGGGACTAGCACTGTTCTTC	CASSLGLALFF
NA	TRBJ2-7	NA	TRBV18	TGTGCCAGCTCACCGTCGGGCCCCACCTACGAGCAGTACTTC	CASSPSGPTYEQYF
TRBD2	TRBJ2-5	NA	TRBV18	TGTGCCAGCTCACCGCAGCGGGAGAGAAAAGAGACCCAGTACTTC	CASSPQRERKETQYF